Listed below are T cell receptor beta chains from one sample, sequenced in a study of T cells after yellow fever vaccination. Each CDR3 protein gets one entry after TCRdb re-called the 5' RACE reads with MiXCR. Among some 320,000 distinct CDR3 sequences listed, 4% to 5.5% were seen once. This specimen consisted of PBMCs, obtained 15 days after the yellow fever booster vaccination. These receptors originate from a man between 18 and 29 years old who received the YFV17D yellow fever vaccine. CDR3s include the opening cysteine and the closing phenylalanine or tryptophan. Fields, in order: J gene, V gene, clone size, D gene, CDR3 protein, CDR3 DNA. A D gene is named only where the DNA matches it firmly. Some rows mark clone size as missing; the rest say once, few, many or name a class of expanded clone.

TRBJ1-1 TRBV5-1 many - CASTTAGGRTEAFF TGCGCCAGCACTACCGCGGGAGGTAGAACTGAAGCTTTCTTT
TRBJ1-6 TRBV4-1 few - CASSPRDGGNSPLHF TGCGCCAGCAGCCCCCGGGACGGTGGAAATTCACCCCTCCACTTT
TRBJ1-1 TRBV5-6 many - CASSLRRSEGAFF TGTGCCAGCAGCTTGCGTCGGTCCGAGGGAGCTTTCTTT
TRBJ2-7 TRBV29-1 many TRBD2 CSVTGGASYEQYF TGCAGCGTTACGGGAGGGGCCTCCTACGAGCAGTACTTC
TRBJ1-2 TRBV7-2 - - CASSLELVRGPLYGYTF TGTGCCAGCAGCTTAGAGCTGGTCCGGGGCCCCCTCTATGGCTACACCTTC
TRBJ2-2 TRBV5-6 few TRBD2 CASSRGGSGELFF TGTGCCAGCAGCCGGGGGGGTTCCGGGGAGCTGTTTTTT
TRBJ2-3 TRBV6-5 many TRBD1 CASSYSNPGTGSTDTQYF TGTGCCAGCAGTTACTCGAATCCCGGGACAGGGAGCACAGATACGCAGTATTTT
TRBJ2-3 TRBV4-2 many TRBD2 CASSQDRTGGLPDTQYF TGTGCCAGCAGCCAAGATCGGACGGGGGGGCTTCCAGATACGCAGTATTTT
TRBJ1-3 TRBV9 - - CASSVEVTASSGNTIYF TGTGCCAGCAGCGTAGAGGTCACAGCGAGCTCTGGAAACACCATATATTTT
TRBJ2-3 TRBV7-2 many TRBD2 CASSLLAGSQYF TGTGCCAGCAGCTTATTAGCGGGATCGCAGTATTTT
TRBJ2-2 TRBV4-3 many TRBD2 CASSPWEGTGELFF TGCGCCAGCAGCCCCTGGGAGGGCACCGGGGAGCTGTTTTTT
TRBJ1-2 TRBV7-8 few - CASSLTGSDYGYTF TGTGCCAGCAGCTTAACAGGGTCTGACTATGGCTACACCTTC
TRBJ2-1 TRBV25-1 many - CASSEADREQFF TGTGCCAGCAGTGAAGCCGACAGAGAGCAGTTCTTC
TRBJ2-3 TRBV6-2/TRBV6-3 - - CASSIWLAASSTDTQYF TGTGCCAGCAGTATATGGTTGGCGGCCTCTAGCACAGATACGCAGTATTTT
TRBJ1-6 TRBV4-2 - - CASSQGDRNSPLHF TGTGCCAGCAGCCAAGGTGACAGGAATTCACCCCTCCACTTT
TRBJ2-3 TRBV6-4 many TRBD1 CASSDGTGGTDTQYF TGTGCCAGCAGTGACGGGACAGGGGGCACAGATACGCAGTATTTT
TRBJ2-1 TRBV18 many - CASSFADGEQFF TGTGCCAGCTCATTCGCAGACGGTGAGCAGTTCTTC
TRBJ1-6 TRBV20-1 few - CSASGGWEDSPLHF TGCAGTGCTAGTGGTGGCTGGGAGGATTCACCCCTCCACTTT
TRBJ1-2 TRBV7-2 - - CASSLTFGGGSSGYTF TGTGCCAGCAGCTTAACCTTCGGTGGGGGGTCTTCTGGCTACACCTTC
TRBJ1-5 TRBV28 - - CASSQPLKGHQPQHF TGTGCCAGCAGCCAACCTCTTAAGGGGCATCAGCCCCAGCATTTT
TRBJ1-2 TRBV28 many - CASSSHTAVGYGYTF TGTGCCAGCAGTTCCCACACTGCGGTGGGATATGGCTACACCTTC
TRBJ2-7 TRBV18 few - CASSPMSGGSQGQYF TGTGCCAGCTCTCCCATGTCTGGGGGCTCCCAGGGGCAGTACTTC
TRBJ2-1 TRBV29-1 many TRBD1 CSVERDRDDFDEQFF TGCAGCGTGGAACGCGACAGGGATGACTTCGATGAGCAGTTCTTC
TRBJ1-5 TRBV25-1 - TRBD1 CASSSGTGGDQPQHF TGTGCCAGCTCTTCGGGGACAGGGGGCGATCAGCCCCAGCATTTT
TRBJ1-2 TRBV5-1 many - CASSSATSDGAGYTF TGCGCCAGCAGCTCCGCCACTTCCGACGGCGCTGGCTACACCTTC
TRBJ2-7 TRBV7-7 - - CASSLSPFYEQYF TGTGCCAGCAGCTTATCCCCCTTCTACGAGCAGTACTTC
TRBJ1-6 TRBV6-5 many TRBD1 CASSPTGSNSPLHF TGTGCCAGCAGTCCGACAGGGTCTAATTCACCCCTCCACTTT
TRBJ2-4 TRBV3-1 few - CASSDGQLAKNIQYF TGTGCCAGCTCCGACGGACAGCTAGCCAAAAACATTCAGTACTTC
TRBJ2-6 TRBV6-5 - - CASRRGANVLTF TGTGCCAGTAGACGGGGGGCCAACGTCCTGACTTTC
TRBJ1-6 TRBV12-3/TRBV12-4 many - CASSTKNSPLHF TGTGCCAGCAGCACTAAAAATTCACCCCTCCACTTT
TRBJ2-5 TRBV4-1 many TRBD1 CASSHLWTGQGETQYF TGCGCCAGCAGCCACCTCTGGACAGGGCAGGGAGAGACCCAGTACTTC
TRBJ2-3 TRBV2 - TRBD2 CASIPGGSTDTQYF TGTGCCAGCATCCCGGGGGGTAGCACAGATACGCAGTATTTT
TRBJ1-4 TRBV6-2/TRBV6-3 many - CASSSPAKNGREKLFF TGTGCCAGCAGCAGTCCAGCCAAGAACGGTAGAGAAAAACTGTTTTTT
TRBJ2-1 TRBV24-1 - - CATSDLKGYNEQFF TGTGCCACCAGTGATTTGAAGGGGTATAATGAGCAGTTCTTC
TRBJ1-5 TRBV23-1 - - CASSQAYTLRENQPQHF TGCGCCAGCAGTCAAGCCTATACGTTAAGGGAGAATCAGCCCCAGCATTTT
TRBJ2-7 TRBV12-3/TRBV12-4 many - CASSLPHGVRGGGEQYF TGTGCCAGCAGTTTACCCCATGGAGTGCGAGGAGGGGGCGAGCAGTACTTC
TRBJ2-3 TRBV20-1 few - CSAYQGTGTDTQYF TGCAGTGCTTATCAGGGGACGGGGACAGATACGCAGTATTTT
TRBJ1-1 TRBV7-2 many - CAGSGAVNTEAFF TGTGCCGGTTCAGGGGCGGTGAACACTGAAGCTTTCTTT
TRBJ2-5 TRBV5-1 - - CASSFQAGFGQETQYF TGCGCCAGCAGCTTTCAGGCAGGGTTTGGTCAAGAGACCCAGTACTTC
TRBJ1-4 TRBV9 many TRBD1 CASSDTGVDEKLFF TGTGCCAGCAGCGATACAGGGGTGGATGAAAAACTGTTTTTT
TRBJ2-3 TRBV28 many - CASSRKLGDTQYF TGTGCCAGCAGTAGAAAACTGGGAGATACGCAGTATTTT
TRBJ1-2 TRBV7-9 - TRBD1 CASSSGTENYGYTF TGTGCCAGCAGTTCGGGGACAGAAAACTATGGCTACACCTTC
TRBJ2-7 TRBV27 many TRBD2 CASRPQRGGSYEQYF TGTGCCAGCAGGCCTCAGCGGGGGGGAAGCTACGAGCAGTACTTC
TRBJ1-5 TRBV6-2/TRBV6-3 few TRBD1 CASKQGSGNQPQHF TGTGCCAGTAAACAGGGGTCGGGCAATCAGCCCCAGCATTTT
TRBJ1-1 TRBV4-1 few TRBD1 CASSQPGTALQAFF TGCGCCAGCAGCCAACCCGGGACAGCGCTTCAGGCTTTCTTT
TRBJ2-1 TRBV20-1 few TRBD1 CSARVYGTGGNEQFF TGCAGTGCTAGAGTCTATGGGACAGGGGGCAATGAGCAGTTCTTC
TRBJ2-7 TRBV5-1 - - CASSLVDAGEQYF TGCGCCAGCAGCTTGGTCGATGCCGGGGAGCAGTACTTC
TRBJ1-3 TRBV4-2 many - CASSQGVSSGNTIYF TGTGCCAGCAGCCAAGGCGTGAGCTCTGGAAACACCATATATTTT
TRBJ1-6 TRBV5-1 many TRBD1 CASSGQGLRSPLHF TGCGCCAGCAGCGGACAGGGACTCCGGTCACCCCTCCACTTT